This T cell receptor beta chain was identified during a study of T cells in Graves' hyperthyroidism and ophthalmopathy (dated by TCRdb to between 2018 and 2021). A note on the overall study: Peripheral blood samples were taken at the time of initial diagnosis, prior to any treatment. TCR V-J signatures able to tell the groups apart were searched for in a discovery cohort of approximately 95 patients, of whom more than 40 had Graves' ophthalmopathy and about 55 had stable Graves' hyperthyroidism. Prospective prediction of ophthalmopathy was tested in an independent validation cohort consisting of some 20 hyperthyroidism patients and around 17 patients who later progressed to ophthalmopathy. The approximately 90 discovery patients were divided at random into training and test sets in a 7:3 ratio. In over five Graves' hyperthyroidism patients, the study also compared T-cell repertoires from thyroid tissue with T-cell repertoires from blood. After sampling, hyperthyroidism patients received methimazole starting at 30 mg daily, and ophthalmopathy patients received high-dose intravenous methylprednisolone. TCR Vbeta CDR3 sequencing of fewer than 150 peripheral blood samples (fewer than 45 ophthalmopathy, around 80 hyperthyroidism and approximately 17 progressor patients) is reported in the paper.

CDR1 and CDR2 (SGHTA, FQGNSA) derive from the germline V gene. V loses 5 bases, J loses 9 bases, and the germline ends lie 14 bases apart. Inclusive of the bounding cysteine and phenylalanine, the CDR3 is 12 residues long. CDR3 DNA is the only sequence kept; it has 36 bases, read in frame from the first base. General study outcomes and caveats: In cross-validation, a model built on a 13 V-J signature told ophthalmopathy apart from stable hyperthyroidism with approximately 91% sensitivity and about 81% specificity, and in testing the same model reached 80%/75%. Most expanded thyroid clonotypes (frequency above 0.001) were also detected in blood, suggesting blood repertoires may reflect thyroid immune responses. In validation, the model predicted progression to ophthalmopathy a median of about 6.5 months before onset, with around 70% sensitivity and roughly 79% specificity. No statistical method was used to fix the sample size in advance, and group allocation was not hidden from the investigators.

The TCR beta CDR3 regions were amplified from the RNA transcripts. A first-round RT-PCR of the TCR CDR3 used the HTBI primer set with the Qiagen OneStep RT-PCR kit. The libraries were constructed in a second round of multiplex PCR and then size-selected and purified. Sequencing of the libraries was done on an Illumina HiSeq2000 using paired-end 100 bp reads. Per the original workflow: SOAPnuke was used to process the raw data, throwing out any read that contained adapters or uncalled bases, had a mean Phred below 15, or lacked an exact constant-primer or identifier match. COPE v1.2.5 was used to merge the high-quality paired reads, and each unique nucleotide sequence was defined as a clonotype. MiTCR v1.1 was used to align the clonotypes against IMGT TRBV, TRBD and TRBJ reference segments. Analysis was restricted to V-J combinations with a frequency above 0.0001, which covered 98% to 99.2% of repertoires. The TCS score was defined as F50 (clonal expansion) divided by E x V (chaos), with BLOSUM62-based TCRdist calculated between CDR3 peptides within each V-J. Welch's t-statistics and random forest reduced fewer than 600 V-J features to about 12, which were used in a naive Bayes classifier (R e1071). TCRdb's own reprocessing of the public reads used fastp at Q25 and MiXCR and kept productive beta chains. When rows share a CDR3 protein, they turn into one entry using the most common DNA and genes. The V and J calls shown here were made by TCRdb, not taken from the authors' results. Recorded for this sample are a few hundred thousand distinct CDR3 sequences; about 17% of them occurred a single time. The leading ten clones occupy about 41% of the sample.

This clonotype was counted many times. Its antigen remains undetermined. No much larger clonotype is one base removed from it; base qualities were not supplied. Graves' hyperthyroidism was defined as stable when no progression to ophthalmopathy occurred over 18 months of follow-up. Hyperthyroidism patients were newly diagnosed, with disease duration under 2 months, and aged 18 to 65 years. Any patient with an uncontrolled infection, another autoimmune disease, pregnancy or lactation was excluded. Diagnoses relied on clinical symptoms, serum thyroxine and TRAb, thyroid ultrasound and orbital computed tomography. Ficoll-Paque density gradient centrifugation was used to isolate PBMCs from 10 ml of fresh peripheral blood. Total RNA was extracted using Trizol reagent, and RNA quality was assessed on an Agilent 2100 Bioanalyzer.

Sequenced material: blood. The origin of this receptor is a man between 40 and 49 years old with Graves' hyperthyroidism. This sequence uses TRBV7-2 and TRBJ2-7; no D gene is confidently identified. The CDR3 reads as follows: CASSPTWPMQYF. At the DNA level, the sequence is TGTGCCAGCAGCCCCACATGGCCCATGCAGTACTTC.